The rows below give T cell receptor beta chains drawn from one sample of a study of blood T cell repertoires in COVID-19. Here immunoSEQ multiplex PCR was the method, and the copy in TCRdb shows in-frame clones only, minus some. The repertoire includes about 300,000 clones, approximately 88% of them detected once, and 1.7% sits in the top ten. Material for sequencing was PBMCs or T cells enriched from blood (not recorded which). These TCRs come from a woman aged 40 to 50 who had recovered from COVID-19. Each CDR3 is given without its conserved first and last residue. Fields, in order: D gene, CDR3 length, J gene, clone size, V gene, CDR3 protein. D genes are given only for firm matches. Some rows mark clone size as missing; the rest say once, few, many or name a class of expanded clone.

d_gene: TRBD2
len: 13
j_gene: TRBJ2-7
abundance: few
v_gene: TRBV4-2
CDR3aa: ASSLLEREFYEQY

d_gene: NA
len: 8
j_gene: TRBJ1-2
abundance: NA
v_gene: TRBV20-1
CDR3aa: SALDYGYT

d_gene: NA
len: 12
j_gene: TRBJ2-7
abundance: NA
v_gene: TRBV19
CDR3aa: ASSRTGGSYEQY

d_gene: TRBD2
len: 12
j_gene: TRBJ2-3
abundance: NA
v_gene: TRBV9
CDR3aa: ASSVGDYTDTQY

d_gene: TRBD2
len: 12
j_gene: TRBJ2-3
abundance: NA
v_gene: TRBV6-2/TRBV6-3
CDR3aa: ASSSTGGMDTQY

d_gene: NA
len: 13
j_gene: TRBJ1-4
abundance: once
v_gene: TRBV2
CDR3aa: ASLKTRGSNEKLF

d_gene: TRBD1
len: 13
j_gene: TRBJ1-3
abundance: NA
v_gene: TRBV28
CDR3aa: ASSLGTATGNTIY

d_gene: NA
len: 11
j_gene: TRBJ1-5
abundance: NA
v_gene: TRBV7-3
CDR3aa: ASSPGVDQPQH

d_gene: NA
len: 12
j_gene: TRBJ1-2
abundance: NA
v_gene: TRBV6-5
CDR3aa: ASSIRTAQGGYT

d_gene: NA
len: 14
j_gene: TRBJ2-1
abundance: NA
v_gene: TRBV6-1
CDR3aa: ASSERPRQNPNEQF

d_gene: TRBD2
len: 13
j_gene: TRBJ2-7
abundance: NA
v_gene: TRBV4-3
CDR3aa: ASSQGLAGVYEQY

d_gene: NA
len: 12
j_gene: TRBJ1-1
abundance: NA
v_gene: TRBV6-5
CDR3aa: ASSYPLSRGEAF

d_gene: TRBD1
len: 14
j_gene: TRBJ2-7
abundance: NA
v_gene: TRBV7-2
CDR3aa: ASSQQQGALSYEQY

d_gene: TRBD1
len: 12
j_gene: TRBJ1-2
abundance: NA
v_gene: TRBV30
CDR3aa: ARYPDRGPGGYT

d_gene: NA
len: 15
j_gene: TRBJ2-3
abundance: NA
v_gene: TRBV28
CDR3aa: ASSPQWGRGSTDTQY

d_gene: NA
len: 13
j_gene: TRBJ1-6
abundance: once
v_gene: TRBV19
CDR3aa: ASSILVTPNSPLH

d_gene: TRBD2
len: 16
j_gene: TRBJ2-1
abundance: NA
v_gene: TRBV2
CDR3aa: ASSETGGLSGQYNEQF

d_gene: NA
len: 11
j_gene: TRBJ2-3
abundance: NA
v_gene: TRBV11-3
CDR3aa: ASSLVAGGTQY

d_gene: TRBD2
len: 14
j_gene: TRBJ2-3
abundance: NA
v_gene: TRBV6-4
CDR3aa: ASKIVIAGRTDTQY

d_gene: NA
len: 14
j_gene: TRBJ2-7
abundance: NA
v_gene: TRBV19
CDR3aa: ASSNAGVDPSGEQY

d_gene: NA
len: 11
j_gene: TRBJ2-7
abundance: NA
v_gene: TRBV5-1
CDR3aa: ASSFGVSYEQY

d_gene: TRBD1
len: 15
j_gene: TRBJ2-3
abundance: NA
v_gene: TRBV23-1
CDR3aa: ASRKPIGTEFTDTQY

d_gene: NA
len: 11
j_gene: TRBJ1-1
abundance: NA
v_gene: TRBV29-1
CDR3aa: SVCWAANTEAF

d_gene: NA
len: 10
j_gene: TRBJ2-1
abundance: NA
v_gene: TRBV19
CDR3aa: ASAGGYDEQF

d_gene: NA
len: 12
j_gene: TRBJ2-1
abundance: once
v_gene: TRBV6-5
CDR3aa: ASSLRQGGNEQF

d_gene: TRBD1
len: 12
j_gene: TRBJ2-5
abundance: once
v_gene: TRBV20-1
CDR3aa: SASRGRGLGTQY

d_gene: TRBD1
len: 11
j_gene: TRBJ1-1
abundance: NA
v_gene: TRBV6-5
CDR3aa: ASSYHRGLEAF

d_gene: NA
len: 14
j_gene: TRBJ2-5
abundance: NA
v_gene: TRBV9
CDR3aa: ASSVGERLAQETQY

d_gene: NA
len: 12
j_gene: TRBJ1-4
abundance: NA
v_gene: TRBV30
CDR3aa: AWSPQGLREKLF

d_gene: NA
len: 19
j_gene: TRBJ1-6
abundance: NA
v_gene: TRBV4-1
CDR3aa: ASSQATRGVLMSSYNSPLH

d_gene: NA
len: 12
j_gene: TRBJ2-7
abundance: NA
v_gene: TRBV11-2
CDR3aa: ASSPRTASYEQY

d_gene: NA
len: 13
j_gene: TRBJ2-7
abundance: NA
v_gene: TRBV10-3
CDR3aa: AISETQTSSGEQY

d_gene: TRBD1
len: 15
j_gene: TRBJ1-2
abundance: NA
v_gene: TRBV7-2
CDR3aa: ASSLDNRQGANYGYT

d_gene: NA
len: 15
j_gene: TRBJ1-3
abundance: NA
v_gene: TRBV4-1
CDR3aa: ASSQGRGAYSGNTIY

d_gene: TRBD2
len: 15
j_gene: TRBJ2-7
abundance: NA
v_gene: TRBV4-2
CDR3aa: ASSQVGLAGVGGEQY

d_gene: NA
len: 13
j_gene: TRBJ2-1
abundance: once
v_gene: TRBV11-2
CDR3aa: ASSLQGSSYNEQF

d_gene: NA
len: 12
j_gene: TRBJ1-4
abundance: NA
v_gene: TRBV6-6
CDR3aa: ASSERSVNEKLF

d_gene: NA
len: 14
j_gene: TRBJ1-5
abundance: once
v_gene: TRBV7-8
CDR3aa: ASSSRGSFSNQPQH

d_gene: NA
len: 11
j_gene: TRBJ1-1
abundance: NA
v_gene: TRBV27
CDR3aa: ASRGHSNTEAF

d_gene: NA
len: 13
j_gene: TRBJ2-7
abundance: NA
v_gene: TRBV6-5
CDR3aa: ASRPRGAKTYEQY

d_gene: NA
len: 10
j_gene: TRBJ1-2
abundance: once
v_gene: TRBV30
CDR3aa: AWSLQVDGYT

d_gene: NA
len: 11
j_gene: TRBJ1-2
abundance: once
v_gene: TRBV3-1/TRBV3-2
CDR3aa: ASSPALNYGYT

d_gene: TRBD2
len: 17
j_gene: TRBJ2-7
abundance: NA
v_gene: TRBV7-2
CDR3aa: ASRRLGGLAGGKAYEQY

d_gene: NA
len: 13
j_gene: TRBJ2-3
abundance: NA
v_gene: TRBV5-1
CDR3aa: ASSLSTQTTDTQY

d_gene: NA
len: 11
j_gene: TRBJ1-1
abundance: few
v_gene: TRBV7-2
CDR3aa: ASSFSRGTEAF

d_gene: TRBD2
len: 13
j_gene: TRBJ2-5
abundance: once
v_gene: TRBV7-2
CDR3aa: ASSSSGRVPETQY

d_gene: TRBD1
len: 12
j_gene: TRBJ1-2
abundance: NA
v_gene: TRBV25-1
CDR3aa: ASSRDSSNYGYT

d_gene: TRBD1
len: 13
j_gene: TRBJ1-4
abundance: NA
v_gene: TRBV5-1
CDR3aa: ASSLRTGFREKLF

d_gene: NA
len: 12
j_gene: TRBJ1-2
abundance: NA
v_gene: TRBV5-1
CDR3aa: ASSLGHANYGYT